These 22 T cell receptor beta chains came from one sample sequenced in a study of blood T cell repertoires in COVID-19. This table comes from immunoSEQ multiplex PCR, and its TCRdb copy is limited to in-frame clones, with some not included. The table records about 260,000 clones, more than 75% of them present only once. What was sequenced was peripheral blood. The receptors come from a woman in her thirties or forties who had recovered from COVID-19.

The chain uses TRBV29-1 and TRBJ2-3; the match to TRBD2 covers 9 bases. This CDR3 region has 15 residues. CDR1 is SQVTM, CDR2 ANQGSEA, per germline. V shed 2 bases and J 3 bases; nucleotides not matched to a gene: 6. The CDR3 sequence is CSVEPLAGSTDTQYF. The DNA of the CDR3 is TGCAGCGTTGAACCGCTAGCGGGGTCAACAGATACGCAGTATTTT.

The genes are TRBV5-4 and TRBJ1-5, with no clear D. Germline assignment: CDR1 SGHNT and CDR2 YYREEE (reference sequence). The CDR3 totals 13 residues. V was clipped by 1 base and J by 8 bases, with 10 bases between them. The CDR3 is CASSLSLSEPQHF. The CDR3 DNA reads TGTGCCAGCAGCTTGTCTTTGTCGGAGCCCCAGCATTTT.

The sample holds a few counts of this clone. The chain couples TRBV6-6 to TRBJ2-2; D perhaps matches TRBD1 (6 bases). Trimming cost V 3 bases and J 8 bases, with 13 bases left between them. Germline V gene lookup returns CDR1 MNHNY and CDR2 SVGAGI (reference sequence). The CDR3 length is 14 residues. The CDR3 region is CASSYPRQDGELFF. In DNA, the CDR3 is TGTGCCAGCAGTTATCCTAGACAGGATGGGGAGCTGTTTTTT.

The chain employs TRBV15 and TRBJ2-1, with TRBD1 as a possible D gene (5 bases). Germline lookup yields CDR1 LNHNV and CDR2 YYDKDF (reference sequence). CDR3 length: 14 amino acids. V was pared by 8 bases and J by 7 bases, with 18 bases between. The CDR3, as DNA: TGTGCCACCTGTAAGACAGATACCCTTAATGAGCAGTTCTTC. As protein: CATCKTDTLNEQFF.

As for this clone: Other nucleotide sequences from this sample produce the same CDR3. The chain is built from TRBV11-2 and TRBJ2-7, with 7 bases matching TRBD1. CDR3 length: 13 residues. Germline trimming cut 5 bases from V and 4 bases from J; bases unmatched to any gene: 5. Looked up from germline, CDR1 is SGHAT and CDR2 is FQNNGV. CDR3 DNA sequence: TGTGCCAGCAGCCCCGGGACAGCTTACGAGCAGTACTTC. This sequence encodes CASSPGTAYEQYF.

Only one count was recorded for this clone. The gene calls are TRBV9 and TRBJ2-3, with TRBD2 matching 15 bases. Germline V gene data show CDR1 as SGDLS and CDR2 as YYNGEE. This CDR3 contains 19 residues. The junction had 6 bases not matched to a gene; V was cut back by 0 bases and J by 1 base. The CDR3 DNA follows: TGTGCCAGCAGCGTAGGGACTAGCGGGGGGGTCCCGGGCACAGATACGCAGTATTTT. It is translated as CASSVGTSGGVPGTDTQYF. Supplemented by reference TRBV9 and TRBJ2-3, the full variable domain reads DSGVTQTPKHLITATGQRVTLRCSPRSGDLSVYWYQQSLDQGLQFLIQYYNGEERAKGNILERFSAQQFPDLHSELNLSSLELGDSALYFCASSVGTSGGVPGTDTQYFGPGTRLTVL.

The chain recombines TRBV2 with TRBJ2-3; TRBD2 agrees at 12 bases. CDR3 size: 20 residues. The J segment lost 4 bases and the V segment lost 6 bases, leaving 20 bases of the junction unmatched. Germline V gene sequence: CDR1 SNHLY, CDR2 FYNNEI. The CDR3 region is CASRTPGRTSGAYLPDTQYF. The DNA of the CDR3 is TGTGCCAGCAGAACCCCCGGTAGGACTAGCGGGGCGTACCTCCCAGATACGCAGTATTTT.

The sample holds one count of this clone. The chain uses TRBV5-1 and TRBJ1-1, with D perhaps TRBD1 (5 bases). The V end lost 2 bases, the J end lost 1 base, and 9 bases lay between the germline ends. This CDR3 has 14 amino acids. The germline CDR1 and CDR2 sequences are SGHRS and YFSETQ. The CDR3 region is CASSLQAPNTEAFF. Written as DNA, the CDR3 is TGCGCCAGCAGCTTACAGGCCCCGAACACTGAAGCTTTCTTT.

The sample holds one count of this clone. This chain joins TRBV7-2 and TRBJ1-2; unclear D gene. CDR1 is SGHTA and CDR2 is FQGNSA in the germline V gene. V lost 5 bases and J lost 1, with 8 bases in between. The CDR3 has 13 amino acids. The CDR3 spells CASSQTGNYGYTF. The CDR3, as DNA: TGTGCCAGCAGCCAGACGGGTAACTATGGCTACACCTTC.

The chain couples TRBV18 to TRBJ1-6; possibly TRBD1 for D (5 bases). V lost 4 bases, J lost 8 bases, and 12 bases lay in between. The CDR3 covers 14 residues. Germline V gene data show CDR1 as KGHSH and CDR2 as LQKENI. The CDR3 DNA follows: TGTGCCAGCTCACAGGCAGGGTGGGATTCACCCCTCCACTTT. This codes for CASSQAGWDSPLHF.

The CDR3 here is CASRYAGGNTGELFF. Written as DNA, the CDR3 is TGTGCCAGCAGATATGCAGGGGGGAACACCGGGGAGCTGTTTTTT. This chain connects TRBV7-9 to TRBJ2-2; the match to TRBD1 covers 7 bases. Looked up from germline, CDR1 is SEHNR and CDR2 is FQNEAQ (reference sequence). V was clipped by 6 bases and J by 1 base; unmatched bases: 5. The CDR3 loop spans 15 amino acids.

This chain connects TRBV7-2 to TRBJ2-6; 9 bases are shared with TRBD1. The CDR3 has 16 amino acids. The V gene end was trimmed by 4 bases and the J gene end by 3 bases; junction bases not matched to a gene: 4. From germline, CDR1 is SGHTA and CDR2 FQGNSA. DNA of the CDR3: TGTGCCAGCAGCTGGAGACAGGGGGGTGGGGCCAACGTCCTGACTTTC. As protein: CASSWRQGGGANVLTF.

For the CDR3, the DNA is TGCGCCAGCAGCTTGGCGAGTGGAGGGCCGAACACTGAAGCTTTCTTT. Translating gives CASSLASGGPNTEAFF. V gene TRBV5-1 combines with J gene TRBJ1-1; D ambiguous. V was trimmed by 0 bases and J by 1 base, leaving 13 bases between them. CDR1 SGHRS and CDR2 YFSETQ come from the germline V gene. The CDR3 is 16 amino acids.

V gene TRBV4-3 combines with J gene TRBJ2-5, with 8 bases identical to TRBD2. The CDR3 loop spans 14 amino acids. V lost 4 bases to trimming and J lost 5 bases; unmatched junction nucleotides: 6. In germline, CDR1 is LGHNA, CDR2 YSLEER. The CDR3 loop reads CASSPGTSGETQYF. The CDR3 coding sequence is TGCGCCAGCAGCCCAGGGACTAGTGGCGAGACCCAGTACTTC.

V is TRBV10-3 and J is TRBJ1-1; weak D call: TRBD1 (6 bases). The CDR3 spans 14 residues. Trimming took 6 bases from V and 1 from J, leaving 12 bases between them. Germline assignment: CDR1 ENHRY and CDR2 SYGVKD. The CDR3 bases are TGTGCCATCAGGGTCGGGGGGCAGAACACTGAAGCTTTCTTT. Translation: CAIRVGGQNTEAFF.

CDR3 loop: CASSPGGDTQYF. The CDR3 nucleotides read TGTGCCAGCAGCCCCGGAGGCGATACGCAGTATTTT. The chain recombines TRBV7-3 with TRBJ2-3; a weak D match, TRBD2 (5 bases). Trimming left V 5 bases short and J 6 bases short, with 9 bases between. Germline CDR1 reads SGHTA; CDR2 reads FQGTGA. The CDR3 is 12 amino acids.

The chain recombines TRBV5-1 with TRBJ2-2; TRBD2 is a possible D gene (5 bases). The germline V gene has CDR1 SGHRS and CDR2 YFSETQ. V lost 1 base and J lost 6, with 10 bases in between. This CDR3 is 14 amino acids long. CDR3 sequence reads: CASSLRGWAGELFF. In DNA form, the CDR3 reads TGCGCCAGCAGCTTGCGAGGGTGGGCCGGGGAGCTGTTTTTT.

The V gene is TRBV4-1, the J gene TRBJ1-1, with D maybe TRBD1 (6 bases). The V gene lost 0 bases and the J gene lost 6 bases, with 17 bases spanning the gap. The CDR3 contains 16 residues. The germline gives CDR1 MGHRA, CDR2 YSYEKL. The CDR3 loop is CASSQDVGGRISEAFF. CDR3 DNA sequence: TGCGCCAGCAGCCAAGATGTCGGGGGGCGCATCTCTGAAGCTTTCTTT.

The chain has TRBV3-1 (or the pseudogene TRBV3-2) and TRBJ2-7, with D possibly being TRBD2 (5 bases). V lost 3 bases and J 6 bases, leaving 18 bases between the germline ends. The CDR3 is 15 amino acids. In germline, CDR1 is LGHDT, CDR2 YNNKEL (reference sequence). CDR3 residues: CASSQQAGGRSEQYF. In nucleotides, the CDR3 is TGTGCCAGCAGCCAGCAGGCGGGCGGTCGGAGCGAGCAGTACTTC.

The chain joins TRBV6-5 to TRBJ1-1; perhaps TRBD1 as D (5 bases). This CDR3 is built from 12 residues. The V gene lost 7 bases and the J gene lost 6 bases, with 12 bases spanning the gap. The germline gives CDR1 MNHEY, CDR2 SVGAGI. For the CDR3, the DNA is TGTGCCAGCACTACGACAGCCGCTGAAGCTTTCTTT. This gives the protein CASTTTAAEAFF.

The V and J genes are TRBV30 and TRBJ2-7, with TRBD2 identical over 9 bases. Germline CDR1 reads GTSNPN; CDR2 reads SVGIG (reference sequence). Germline trimming cut 1 base from V and 7 bases from J; bases unmatched to any gene: 11. The length of the CDR3 is 15 residues. CDR3 loop: CAWSEASGDLLEQYF. In DNA form, the CDR3 reads TGTGCCTGGAGTGAGGCTAGCGGGGACCTGCTGGAGCAGTACTTC.

This chain links TRBV11-2 with TRBJ2-2, with D possibly being TRBD1 (5 bases). This CDR3 has 17 residues. Germline CDR1 SGHAT, CDR2 FQNNGV. V lost 1 base and J 2 bases, leaving 14 bases between the germline ends. CDR3 amino acids: CASSLGWQGRNTGELFF. The CDR3 DNA reads as TGTGCCAGCAGCTTAGGGTGGCAGGGAAGAAACACCGGGGAGCTGTTTTTT.